These T cell receptor beta chains were read from a single sample in a study of early T cells in non-severe SARS-CoV-2 infection. TCRdb re-called the 5' RACE reads through MiXCR, storing one row per CDR3 protein. The sample includes 80,000 or so distinct CDR3 sequences, around 6% of them seen just once. The sample comprised whole blood. The receptors shown here come from an adult who was a healthcare worker with PCR-confirmed SARS-CoV-2 infection or an uninfected control (not recorded which). The CDR3 runs from the conserved cysteine through the conserved F or W. A D gene is named only where the DNA matches it firmly. A row's size may be missing; if present it is once, few, many or a size class.

>13|TRBJ1-4|.|TRBV6-6|many
TGTGCCAGCAGTTCCCTGGGTGGTGAAAAACTGTTTTTT
CASSSLGGEKLFF
>15|TRBJ1-2|.|TRBV5-8|.
TGTGCCAGCAGTTATCAAACAGGGACTAACTATGGCTACACCTTC
CASSYQTGTNYGYTF
>15|TRBJ2-2|TRBD1|TRBV15|few
TGTGCCACCAGCAGAGGGACAGGGGACACCGGGGAGCTGTTTTTT
CATSRGTGDTGELFF
>15|TRBJ2-5|.|TRBV27|medium-sized
TGTGCCAGCAGTCGCTATAGCGCTGATGGGGAGACCCAGTACTTC
CASSRYSADGETQYF
>15|TRBJ2-3|TRBD1|TRBV6-6|many
TGTGCCAGCAGTATGGGACAGGGGGCGTCTGATACGCAGTATTTT
CASSMGQGASDTQYF
>14|TRBJ1-5|.|TRBV19|many
TGTGCCAGTAGTATAGTACAAAACAATCAGCCCCAGCATTTT
CASSIVQNNQPQHF
>15|TRBJ2-6|.|TRBV19|few
TGTGCCAGTAGTATAGGTCTCCCTGGGGCCAACGTCCTGACTTTC
CASSIGLPGANVLTF
>11|TRBJ1-2|.|TRBV29-1|few
TGCAGCGTTGGGGGTGATTATGGCTACACCTTC
CSVGGDYGYTF
>14|TRBJ2-7|.|TRBV9|few
TGTGCCAGCAGCGTAGGGACAGAGAAATTCGAGCAGTACTTC
CASSVGTEKFEQYF
>11|TRBJ2-5|.|TRBV6-5|many
TGTGCCAGCAGAACGGGAGAGACCCAGTACTTC
CASRTGETQYF
>14|TRBJ2-7|TRBD2|TRBV6-2/TRBV6-3|few
TGTGCCAGCAGTTACTCGACTAGCGGCTACGAGCAGTACTTC
CASSYSTSGYEQYF
>14|TRBJ2-3|.|TRBV6-2/TRBV6-3|.
TGTGCCAGCAGTTACGGGGCAGGGGAAGATACGCAGTATTTT
CASSYGAGEDTQYF
>14|TRBJ1-4|.|TRBV6-5|many
TGTGCCAGCAGTTCCACGGCAACTAATGAAAAACTGTTTTTT
CASSSTATNEKLFF
>13|TRBJ1-1|.|TRBV18|many
TGTGCCAGCTCACCTCAACCAAATCGGGAAGCTTTCTTT
CASSPQPNREAFF
>15|TRBJ2-7|TRBD2|TRBV5-4|few
TGTGCCAGCAGCTTGGGCCTAGCGGAACCCCGGGAGCAGTACTTC
CASSLGLAEPREQYF
>15|TRBJ1-5|.|TRBV10-3|.
TGTGCCATCAGTGAAGTTGGGAATAGCAATCAGCCCCAGCATTTT
CAISEVGNSNQPQHF
>15|TRBJ1-5|TRBD1|TRBV18|many
TGTGCCAGCTCACGGGACAGCGAGAGGAATCAGCCCCAGCATTTT
CASSRDSERNQPQHF
>14|TRBJ2-7|.|TRBV20-1|.
TGCAGTGCTAGAAACCGGGACACTTACTACGAGCAGTACTTC
CSARNRDTYYEQYF
>18|TRBJ1-5|.|TRBV7-2|few
TGTGCCAGCAGCGAAGACGACCGCCGTGGTTTTAGCAATCAGCCCCAGCATTTT
CASSEDDRRGFSNQPQHF
>12|TRBJ2-3|.|TRBV29-1|.
TGCAGCGTAACAAACGGGAACCCTACGCAGTATTTT
CSVTNGNPTQYF
>17|TRBJ1-1|TRBD1|TRBV7-2|.
TGTGCCAGCAGCTTAGGGCACGGGACAGGGGTAGTCACTGAAGCTTTCTTT
CASSLGHGTGVVTEAFF
>16|TRBJ1-2|.|TRBV12-3/TRBV12-4|.
TGTGCCAGCAGTTCCCTAGTGTGGGACCGATTGTGGGGCTACACCTTC
CASSSLVWDRLWGYTF
>16|TRBJ2-6|TRBD1|TRBV11-2|many
TGTGCCAGCAGAGTGGACAGGATCTCTGGGGCCAACGTCCTGACTTTC
CASRVDRISGANVLTF
>15|TRBJ1-2|.|TRBV30|many
TGTGCCTGGAGCGTGATGGGCAGCACCTACTATGGCTACACCTTC
CAWSVMGSTYYGYTF
>19|TRBJ2-7|TRBD1|TRBV7-9|many
TGTGCCAGCAGCTTAGTCTCTGACAGGGTCTTTCGGGACATCTACGAGCAGTACTTC
CASSLVSDRVFRDIYEQYF
>15|TRBJ2-1|.|TRBV5-5|.
TGTGCCAGCAGCTTGGTCGGCAGGGGGGTAAATGAGCAGTTCTTC
CASSLVGRGVNEQFF
>14|TRBJ2-2|.|TRBV13|many
TGTGCCAGCAGCTTATTGGGGGCCGGCGGGGAGCTGTTTTTT
CASSLLGAGGELFF
>15|TRBJ2-3|TRBD2|TRBV20-1|few
TGCAGTGCGGGCGGGGGAGCTTCTAGCACAGATACGCAGTATTTT
CSAGGGASSTDTQYF
>14|TRBJ2-2|TRBD1|TRBV19|many
TGTGCCAGTAGTTCAGGGGGAGTGTCCGGGGAGCTGTTTTTT
CASSSGGVSGELFF
>16|TRBJ2-5|TRBD2|TRBV7-9|many
TGTGCCAGCAGCTTAAGTCAGGGACTAAGACAAGAGACCCAGTACTTC
CASSLSQGLRQETQYF
>15|TRBJ2-1|.|TRBV7-2|.
TGTGCCAGCAGCTTAGGACCCCAATCCTACAATGAGCAGTTCTTC
CASSLGPQSYNEQFF